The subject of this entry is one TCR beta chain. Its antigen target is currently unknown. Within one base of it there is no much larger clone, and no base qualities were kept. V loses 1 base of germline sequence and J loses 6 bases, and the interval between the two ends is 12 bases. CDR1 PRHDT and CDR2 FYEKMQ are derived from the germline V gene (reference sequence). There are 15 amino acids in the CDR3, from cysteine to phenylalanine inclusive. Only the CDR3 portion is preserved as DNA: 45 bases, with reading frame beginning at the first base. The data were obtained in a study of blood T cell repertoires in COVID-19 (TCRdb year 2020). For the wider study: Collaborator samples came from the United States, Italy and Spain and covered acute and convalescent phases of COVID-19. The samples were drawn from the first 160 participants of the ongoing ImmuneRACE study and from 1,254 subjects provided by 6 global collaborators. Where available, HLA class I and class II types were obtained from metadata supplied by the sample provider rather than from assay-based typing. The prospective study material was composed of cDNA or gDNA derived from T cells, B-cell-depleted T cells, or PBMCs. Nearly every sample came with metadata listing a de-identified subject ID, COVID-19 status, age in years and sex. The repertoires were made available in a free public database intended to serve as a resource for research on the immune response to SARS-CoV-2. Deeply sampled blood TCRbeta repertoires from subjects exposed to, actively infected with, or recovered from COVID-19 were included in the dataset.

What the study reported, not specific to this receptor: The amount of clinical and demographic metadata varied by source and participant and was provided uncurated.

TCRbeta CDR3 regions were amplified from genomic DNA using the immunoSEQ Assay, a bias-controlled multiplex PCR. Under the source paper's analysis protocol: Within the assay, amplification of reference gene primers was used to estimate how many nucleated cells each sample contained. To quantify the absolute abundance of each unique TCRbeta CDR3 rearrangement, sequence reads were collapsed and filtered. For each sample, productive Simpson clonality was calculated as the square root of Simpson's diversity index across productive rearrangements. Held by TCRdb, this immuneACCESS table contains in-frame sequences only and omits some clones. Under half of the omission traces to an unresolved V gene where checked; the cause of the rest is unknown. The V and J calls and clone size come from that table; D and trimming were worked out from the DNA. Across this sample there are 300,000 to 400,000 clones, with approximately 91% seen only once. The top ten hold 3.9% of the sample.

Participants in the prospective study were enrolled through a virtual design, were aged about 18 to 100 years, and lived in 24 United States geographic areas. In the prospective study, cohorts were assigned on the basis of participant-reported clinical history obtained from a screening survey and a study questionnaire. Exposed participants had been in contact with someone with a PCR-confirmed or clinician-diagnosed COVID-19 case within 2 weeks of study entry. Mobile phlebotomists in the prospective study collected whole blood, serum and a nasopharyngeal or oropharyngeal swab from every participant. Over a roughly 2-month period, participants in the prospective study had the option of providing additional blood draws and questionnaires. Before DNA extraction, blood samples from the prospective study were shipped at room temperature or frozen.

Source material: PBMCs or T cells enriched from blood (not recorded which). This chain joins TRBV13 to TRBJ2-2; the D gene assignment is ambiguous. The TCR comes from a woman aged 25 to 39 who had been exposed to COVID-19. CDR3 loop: CASSLEDSPPGELFF. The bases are TGTGCCAGCAGCTTAGAAGACTCTCCCCCCGGGGAGCTGTTTTTT.